Listed below are T cell receptor beta chains from one sample, sequenced in a study of spatial heterogeneity in lung cancer. TCRdb reanalysed the 5' RACE reads using MiXCR and keeps one entry per CDR3 protein. The table includes about 10,000 distinct CDR3 sequences, 12% detected once. Sequences were derived from lung tumor tissue, sampled at surgery. These receptors were collected from a female donor with early-stage non-small cell lung cancer. Both conserved end residues are part of each CDR3. Fields, in order: V gene, D gene, clone size, J gene, CDR3 protein, CDR3 DNA. The D gene is left open where the match is weak. Clone size appears in some rows only: once, few, many, or a class for an expanded clone.

TRBV28	TRBD1	NA	TRBJ2-7	CASSFSYRDSSYEQYF	TGTGCCAGCAGTTTTTCCTACAGGGACAGCTCCTACGAGCAGTACTTC
TRBV19	NA	medium-sized	TRBJ2-3	CASSSTGWQGDTQYF	TGTGCCAGTAGTAGTACCGGGTGGCAGGGAGATACGCAGTATTTT
TRBV6-6	NA	NA	TRBJ2-5	CASSYRGETQYF	TGTGCCAGCAGTTACAGAGGAGAGACCCAGTACTTC
TRBV7-9	NA	many	TRBJ1-5	CASSLITGYNQPQHF	TGTGCCAGCAGCTTAATTACAGGCTACAATCAGCCCCAGCATTTT
TRBV6-5	TRBD2	NA	TRBJ2-1	CASSLIGGAYNEQFF	TGTGCCAGCAGTCTCATCGGGGGGGCCTACAATGAGCAGTTCTTC
TRBV19	TRBD1	NA	TRBJ1-1	CASSIGGQVNTEAFF	TGTGCCAGTAGTATAGGGGGACAGGTGAACACTGAAGCTTTCTTT
TRBV18	TRBD1	many	TRBJ1-4	CASSPRQGTTNEKLFF	TGTGCCAGCTCACCACGACAGGGGACAACTAATGAAAAACTGTTTTTT
TRBV7-2	NA	many	TRBJ2-5	CASSNQATQYF	TGTGCCAGCAGCAACCAGGCGACCCAGTACTTC
TRBV3-1	NA	once	TRBJ2-3	CASTQEGNGDTQYF	TGTGCCAGCACTCAGGAAGGAAACGGAGATACGCAGTATTTT
TRBV27	TRBD1	NA	TRBJ2-7	CASSFYGTAYEQYF	TGTGCCAGCAGTTTTTACGGGACAGCATACGAGCAGTACTTC
TRBV27	TRBD2	many	TRBJ2-1	CASSLVRLAGPLGNEQFF	TGTGCCAGCAGTTTAGTGAGACTAGCGGGGCCTCTGGGGAATGAGCAGTTCTTC
TRBV5-1	TRBD1	medium-sized	TRBJ2-1	CASSLSGGSYNEQFF	TGCGCCAGCAGCTTGTCAGGGGGCTCCTACAATGAGCAGTTCTTC
TRBV11-2	NA	many	TRBJ2-1	CASSLDQGAGEQFF	TGTGCCAGCAGCTTAGATCAGGGAGCCGGCGAGCAGTTCTTC
TRBV6-6	TRBD2	medium-sized	TRBJ2-5	CASSPGGTTTQYF	TGTGCCAGCAGCCCGGGGGGGACTACGACCCAGTACTTC
TRBV7-3	NA	NA	TRBJ2-6	CASSLRQEASSGANVLTF	TGTGCCAGCAGCTTACGACAGGAGGCCTCCTCTGGGGCCAACGTCCTGACTTTC
TRBV6-5	NA	few	TRBJ2-1	CACRVGARNEQFF	TGTGCCTGTCGGGTGGGAGCGCGAAACGAGCAGTTCTTC
TRBV19	TRBD1	few	TRBJ1-5	CASTPPRQGLSNQPQHF	TGTGCCAGTACCCCTCCCCGACAGGGGCTGAGCAATCAGCCCCAGCATTTT
TRBV6-5	NA	few	TRBJ2-5	CASSYFVSGSRKETQYF	TGTGCCAGCAGTTACTTTGTCTCGGGTAGCCGAAAAGAGACCCAGTACTTC
TRBV7-8	NA	few	TRBJ2-7	CASSPRRSSEQYF	TGTGCCAGCAGCCCCCGACGTTCGTCCGAGCAGTACTTC
TRBV28	NA	many	TRBJ2-7	CASTRGGSSYEQYF	TGTGCCAGCACCCGGGGTGGGAGCTCCTACGAGCAGTACTTC
TRBV20-1	TRBD1	NA	TRBJ2-5	CSASIIGGQGLQETQYF	TGCAGTGCTAGCATTATCGGAGGACAGGGCCTCCAAGAGACCCAGTACTTC
TRBV20-1	NA	NA	TRBJ2-2	CSASAAGNTGELFF	TGCAGTGCTAGTGCCGCCGGGAACACCGGGGAGCTGTTTTTT
TRBV27	NA	few	TRBJ2-7	CASSPLVAYEQYF	TGTGCCAGCAGTCCCCTGGTCGCCTACGAGCAGTACTTC
TRBV5-4	NA	few	TRBJ1-2	CASSWREAAGGGYTF	TGTGCCAGCAGCTGGAGGGAAGCGGCGGGCGGTGGCTACACCTTC
TRBV20-1	TRBD2	NA	TRBJ2-1	CSARFLAGPYNEQFF	TGCAGTGCTAGGTTTCTAGCGGGGCCGTACAATGAGCAGTTCTTC
TRBV28	TRBD1	medium-sized	TRBJ1-5	CASSPAGTEGQPQHF	TGTGCCAGCAGTCCAGCCGGGACAGAGGGGCAGCCCCAGCATTTT
TRBV12-3/TRBV12-4	NA	few	TRBJ1-5	CASSPGGPNQPQHF	TGTGCCAGCAGTCCCGGGGGGCCTAATCAGCCCCAGCATTTT
TRBV2	NA	NA	TRBJ1-2	CASSEGGSHLGYGYTF	TGTGCCAGCAGTGAAGGCGGGTCCCATTTGGGGTATGGCTACACCTTC
TRBV5-6	TRBD1	once	TRBJ2-7	CASSLQGDEQYF	TGTGCCAGCAGCTTACAGGGGGACGAGCAGTACTTC
TRBV5-6	NA	medium-sized	TRBJ1-1	CASSDPNMNTEAFF	TGTGCCAGCAGCGATCCGAATATGAACACTGAAGCTTTCTTT
TRBV4-1	TRBD1	many	TRBJ1-1	CASSLSTGGRSEAFF	TGCGCCAGCAGCCTTTCGACAGGGGGAAGGTCTGAAGCTTTCTTT
TRBV6-5	NA	many	TRBJ2-7	CASSYQGSYEQYF	TGTGCCAGCAGTTACCAGGGCTCCTACGAGCAGTACTTC
TRBV6-6	NA	medium-sized	TRBJ1-2	CASSYSQNQGLGYTF	TGTGCCAGCAGTTACAGTCAGAACCAGGGTCTCGGCTACACCTTC
TRBV12-3/TRBV12-4	NA	few	TRBJ2-5	CASSLKEQETQYF	TGTGCCAGCAGTTTAAAAGAGCAAGAGACCCAGTACTTC
TRBV3-1	NA	NA	TRBJ2-7	CASRLTGRLEQYF	TGTGCCAGCAGACTCACGGGTCGCCTCGAGCAGTACTTC
TRBV20-1	TRBD1	medium-sized	TRBJ2-3	CSARAGTGGVGTQYF	TGCAGTGCTAGAGCCGGGACAGGGGGCGTGGGTACGCAGTATTTT
TRBV27	NA	few	TRBJ2-3	CASHSSGDTQYF	TGTGCCAGCCACTCCTCGGGCGATACGCAGTATTTT
TRBV5-1	TRBD2	few	TRBJ2-5	CASSLVSSGETQYF	TGCGCCAGCAGCTTGGTTTCTAGCGGGGAGACCCAGTACTTC
TRBV3-1	TRBD2	NA	TRBJ2-1	CASSLGGRADEQFF	TGTGCCAGCAGCCTAGGCGGGAGGGCCGATGAGCAGTTCTTC
TRBV20-1	TRBD1	many	TRBJ2-7	CSARDLDRDYEQYF	TGCAGTGCTAGAGATTTAGACAGGGACTACGAGCAGTACTTC
TRBV6-2/TRBV6-3	TRBD1	few	TRBJ2-5	CASSETGGQETQYF	TGTGCCAGCAGTGAGACAGGGGGCCAAGAGACCCAGTACTTC
TRBV5-1	TRBD1	medium-sized	TRBJ2-7	CASRKSGTGVEQYF	TGCGCCAGCCGGAAATCAGGGACAGGGGTCGAGCAGTACTTC
TRBV19	NA	few	TRBJ2-5	CASSPPGSPRGETQYF	TGTGCCAGTAGTCCCCCCGGGTCGCCCAGGGGAGAGACCCAGTACTTC
TRBV6-5	NA	many	TRBJ1-5	CASSSLRFGGNQPQHF	TGTGCCAGCAGTTCCTTAAGGTTCGGGGGCAATCAGCCCCAGCATTTT
TRBV20-1	NA	medium-sized	TRBJ2-7	CSASDSTYEQYF	TGCAGTGCTAGTGATTCGACTTACGAGCAGTACTTC
TRBV28	NA	medium-sized	TRBJ2-7	CASSFWAHEQYF	TGTGCCAGCAGTTTTTGGGCCCACGAGCAGTACTTC
TRBV29-1	NA	NA	TRBJ2-1	CSVEYGGNEQFF	TGCAGCGTTGAGTACGGGGGCAATGAGCAGTTCTTC
TRBV18	TRBD1	NA	TRBJ2-1	CASSPWTGTYNEQFF	TGTGCCAGCTCACCGTGGACAGGGACCTACAATGAGCAGTTCTTC
TRBV7-2	TRBD2	many	TRBJ2-5	CAAKAGAETQYF	TGTGCCGCCAAAGCGGGAGCAGAGACCCAGTACTTC
TRBV12-3/TRBV12-4	NA	many	TRBJ1-3	CASSPTIDTIYF	TGTGCCAGCAGTCCCACCATAGACACCATATATTTT